A single sample gave rise to the 27 T cell receptor beta chains below, sequenced in a study of blood T cell repertoires in COVID-19. Generated by immunoSEQ multiplex PCR, the TCRdb table keeps only in-frame clones and is missing some. In the table there are around 83,000 clones, around 88% of which are singletons. Sequences were obtained from peripheral blood. Every receptor here comes from a man aged 70 or older with active or convalescent COVID-19.

V and J are TRBV4-2 and TRBJ2-7; 8 nucleotides agree with TRBD2. J was trimmed by 2 bases and V by 2 bases; bases with no gene match: 11. CDR3 size: 17 residues. CDR1 and CDR2 (germline): LGHNA, YNFKEQ. The CDR3 DNA sequence: TGTGCCAGCAGCCAACCACGGGGGGGAGGAGGGGCCTACGAGCAGTACTTC. Protein product: CASSQPRGGGGAYEQYF.

The chain recombines TRBV2 with TRBJ1-5; D unresolved. V was clipped by 6 bases and J by 7 bases, with 16 bases between them. Germline assignment: CDR1 SNHLY and CDR2 FYNNEI. This CDR3 has 14 residues. The CDR3 is CASSETRDRQPQHF. In nucleotides, the CDR3 is TGTGCCAGCAGCGAAACACGGGATAGGCAGCCCCAGCATTTT.

This chain links TRBV5-1 with TRBJ1-1; no clear D gene. Germline-derived CDR1 and CDR2 are SGHRS and YFSETQ. V was cut by 3 bases and J by 1 base, with 10 bases left in between. CDR3 length: 14 amino acids. CDR3 bases: TGCGCCAGCAGCTATGCGGGCGGGAACACTGAAGCTTTCTTT. As protein: CASSYAGGNTEAFF.

J is TRBJ1-1 and V is TRBV7-9; 7 nucleotides match TRBD1. With 9 bases clipped from V and 8 bases from J, the junction kept 12 bases outside the gene matches. The CDR3 is 13 amino acids. The germline CDR1 and CDR2 sequences are SEHNR and FQNEAQ (reference sequence). CDR3 DNA sequence: TGTGCCAGTAACTCCGACAGGGCTTCCGAAGCTTTCTTT. This translates into CASNSDRASEAFF.

The J gene is TRBJ2-7, the V gene TRBV20-1; no reliable D call. This CDR3 has 13 amino acids. V shed 3 bases and J shed 0 bases, with 9 bases lying between them. Germline lookup yields CDR1 DFQATT and CDR2 SNEGSKA (reference sequence). The CDR3 loop is CSASNTHSYEQYF. CDR3 in DNA: TGCAGTGCTAGTAATACTCACTCCTACGAGCAGTACTTC.

The chain employs TRBV5-4 and TRBJ1-1; D perhaps matches TRBD1 (6 bases). The germline gives CDR1 SGHNT, CDR2 YYREEE (reference sequence). This CDR3 spans 17 amino acids. Trimming removed 4 bases at V and 4 bases at J, with 23 bases between. The CDR3 nucleotides read TGTGCCAGCAGCCTCCCACGGGGGGCCGGAGGTAGCACTGAAGCTTTCTTT. Residues: CASSLPRGAGGSTEAFF.

The chain uses TRBV2 and TRBJ2-3; D not resolved. V dropped 4 bases and J dropped 6 bases, with 8 bases sitting between them. Germline V lookup: CDR1 SNHLY, CDR2 FYNNEI. The CDR3 runs 12 residues. Here the CDR3 DNA reads TGTGCCAGCAGTGGGCTACAGGATACGCAGTATTTT. Amino acids: CASSGLQDTQYF.

V and J are TRBV28 and TRBJ1-1; 7 bases agree with TRBD1. The germline V gene has CDR1 MDHEN and CDR2 SYDVKM. The J segment lost 0 bases and the V segment lost 6 bases, leaving 4 bases of the junction unmatched. This CDR3 has 14 amino acids. CDR3 bases: TGTGCCAGCAGACCGGACAGGTTGAACACTGAAGCTTTCTTT. This encodes CASRPDRLNTEAFF.

This rearrangement joins TRBV11-2 to TRBJ2-5; D is ambiguous. Germline CDR1 SGHAT, CDR2 FQNNGV. The CDR3 has 12 residues. V lost 0 bases, J lost 5 bases, and 4 bases lay in between. Here the CDR3 reads CASSLDMETQYF. As DNA, the CDR3 is TGTGCCAGCAGCTTAGACATGGAGACCCAGTACTTC.

The chain is built from TRBV7-2 and TRBJ1-2, with TRBD1 matching 9 bases. Unmatched junction bases numbered 14, after V lost 2 bases and J lost 4 bases. Germline values: CDR1 SGHTA, CDR2 FQGNSA. The CDR3 length is 18 residues. In DNA, the CDR3 is TGTGCCAGCAGCTTAACCCCCTCCGGGACAGGGATCAGCTATGGCTACACCTTC. Its translation is CASSLTPSGTGISYGYTF.

The rearrangement joins TRBV28 to TRBJ2-7; 7 nucleotides agree with TRBD1. After removal of 5 bases from V and 3 bases from J, the junction contained 10 bases not matched to a gene. Germline V gene lookup returns CDR1 MDHEN and CDR2 SYDVKM. The CDR3 contains 15 residues. CDR3 DNA sequence: TGTGCCAGCAGTCCAAAGGACAGGTTCCGCTACGAGCAGTACTTC. This translates into CASSPKDRFRYEQYF.

V is TRBV9 and J is TRBJ2-1, with TRBD2 matching over 7 bases. The V segment lost 4 bases and the J segment 10 bases; nucleotides outside the gene matches: 5. Germline CDR1 is SGDLS and CDR2 is YYNGEE. The CDR3 loop spans 12 amino acids. The CDR3 bases are TGTGCCAGCAGCCTGACTAGCAGAGAGCAGTTCTTC. Protein: CASSLTSREQFF.

The V gene is TRBV19, the J gene TRBJ2-3; D is unresolved. Deletions cut 3 bases from V and 0 bases from J, with 10 bases between. The CDR3 loop spans 15 amino acids. CDR1 is LNHDA, CDR2 SQIVND, per germline (reference sequence). CDR3 nucleotides: TGTGCCAGTAGTATCCAGACTGCTAGCACAGATACGCAGTATTTT. Amino acid sequence: CASSIQTASTDTQYF.

The gene calls are TRBV4-3 and TRBJ1-2; the D is unclear. Trimming removed 0 bases at V and 10 bases at J, with 21 bases between. The germline gives CDR1 LGHNA, CDR2 YSLEER. The CDR3 consists of 16 residues. The CDR3 DNA reads TGCGCCAGCAGCCAAGATGGGTCTTGGGGTGGGAGTCCCTACACCTTC. Protein sequence: CASSQDGSWGGSPYTF.

The V call is TRBV27, the J call TRBJ1-5; D perhaps matches TRBD1 (6 bases). The germline V gene has CDR1 MNHEY and CDR2 SMNVEV (reference sequence). Deletions cut 5 bases from V and 8 bases from J, with 13 bases between. This CDR3 spans 13 amino acids. CDR3 DNA: TGTGCCAGCAGTCTGGACAGACGAGAGCCCCAGCATTTT. It specifies CASSLDRREPQHF.

The chain is built from TRBV5-1 and TRBJ2-7; weak D call: TRBD1 (5 bases). Germline assignment: CDR1 SGHRS and CDR2 YFSETQ. The CDR3 consists of 14 residues. V gave up 1 base and J gave up 1 base, with 9 bases separating them. The DNA for the CDR3 is TGCGCCAGCAGCTTGTTTGGACAATCCTACGAGCAGTACTTC. Its translation: CASSLFGQSYEQYF.

This clone appeared a few times. The J gene is TRBJ2-2, the V gene TRBV27, with 9 bases matching TRBD1. CDR3 length: 14 amino acids. V trimming: 5 bases; J trimming: 8 bases; junction bases outside the gene matches: 6. Germline CDR1 reads MNHEY; CDR2 reads SMNVEV (reference sequence). The CDR3 here is CASSPGTGYGELFF. CDR3 DNA sequence: TGTGCCAGCAGTCCCGGGACAGGGTATGGGGAGCTGTTTTTT.

The J gene is TRBJ2-1, the V gene TRBV7-8; a weak D match, TRBD2 (5 bases). V was pared by 1 base and J by 15 bases, with 22 bases between. Germline V gene data show CDR1 as SGHVS and CDR2 as FQNEAQ. This CDR3 comprises 15 residues. This CDR3 is CASSLGVTSRDPAFF. Here the CDR3 DNA reads TGTGCCAGCAGCTTAGGGGTAACTAGTCGAGACCCTGCGTTCTTC.

The chain recombines TRBV5-4 with TRBJ2-5; no clear D gene. CDR1 and CDR2 (germline): SGHNT, YYREEE (reference sequence). The length of the CDR3 is 13 residues. Deletions cut 4 bases from V and 5 bases from J, with 12 bases between. CDR3 nucleotide sequence: TGTGCCAGCAGCGCCGGGTGGAAGGAGACCCAGTACTTC. It translates to CASSAGWKETQYF.

The V and J genes are TRBV4-2 and TRBJ2-3; TRBD2 matches 12 bases. Germline-derived CDR1 and CDR2 are LGHNA and YNFKEQ. The CDR3 consists of 17 residues. J lost 3 bases, V lost 0 bases, and 4 bases had no gene match. The CDR3, as DNA: TGTGCCAGCAGCCAAGACCCTAGCGGGAGGGCAACAGATACGCAGTATTTT. Its protein product is CASSQDPSGRATDTQYF.

The genes are TRBV5-4 and TRBJ2-7; 7 bases agree with TRBD1. V shed 2 bases, J shed 1 base, and the junction held 12 bases outside the gene matches. Germline CDR1 reads SGHNT; CDR2 reads YYREEE (reference sequence). This CDR3 has 17 residues. CDR3 in amino acids: CASSLNRGASGSYEQYF. The CDR3, as DNA: TGTGCCAGCAGCTTAAACAGGGGTGCTAGTGGTTCCTACGAGCAGTACTTC. The full variable domain, rest sourced from reference TRBV5-4 and TRBJ2-7, is ETGVTQSPTHLIKTRGQQVTLRCSSQSGHNTVSWYQQALGQGPQFIFQYYREEENGRGNFPPRFSGLQFPNYSSELNVNALELDDSALYLCASSLNRGASGSYEQYFGPGTRLTVT.

The CDR3 here is CSAAGLAGDAGELFF. The CDR3 DNA is TGCAGCGCTGCCGGACTAGCGGGAGACGCCGGGGAGCTGTTTTTT. The rearrangement uses TRBV29-1 and TRBJ2-2, with 13 bases matching TRBD2. Germline loops: CDR1 SQVTM, CDR2 ANQGSEA. V trimming: 7 bases; J trimming: 6 bases; junction bases outside the gene matches: 8. The CDR3 consists of 15 residues.

J is TRBJ1-3 and V is TRBV6-5; no clear D. CDR1 and CDR2 (germline): MNHEY, SVGAGI. The V and J ends lost 10 bases and 1 base respectively, with 17 bases between them. This CDR3 contains 15 residues. CDR3 coding DNA: TGTGCCACCCGAACCGCGGCAGCTTCTGGAAACACCATATATTTT. Translated: CATRTAAASGNTIYF.

This clone was recorded a few times. The chain has TRBV13 and TRBJ2-1, with TRBD2 as a possible D gene (6 bases). From germline, CDR1 is PRHDT and CDR2 FYEKMQ (reference sequence). The length of the CDR3 is 19 residues. V lost 5 bases, J lost 0 bases, and 23 bases lay in between. CDR3 sequence: CASSPPSESSYSSYNEQFF. The CDR3 DNA sequence: TGTGCCAGCAGCCCCCCTAGCGAATCCAGTTATTCCTCCTACAATGAGCAGTTCTTC. Drawing the rest from reference TRBV13 and TRBJ2-1, the complete variable domain is AAGVIQSPRHLIKEKRETATLKCYPIPRHDTVYWYQQGPGQDPQFLISFYEKMQSDKGSIPDRFSAQQFSDYHSELNMSSLELGDSALYFCASSPPSESSYSSYNEQFFGPGTRLTVL.

The J gene is TRBJ2-1, the V gene TRBV28; 12 bases agree with TRBD2. Trimming removed 6 bases from V and 6 bases from J; junction bases left unmatched: 9. The CDR3 is 16 amino acids. The germline CDR1 and CDR2 sequences are MDHEN and SYDVKM. The CDR3 DNA reads as TGTGCCAGCAGCTCTTTGACTAGCGGGAGTTCCAATGAGCAGTTCTTC. This codes for CASSSLTSGSSNEQFF.

This chain links TRBV23-1 with TRBJ1-1; no reliable D call. TRBV23-1 is flagged as an ORF with uncertain function. This CDR3 comprises 12 residues. The V gene lost 6 bases and the J gene lost 0 bases, with 5 bases spanning the gap. The CDR3 here is CASSRMNTEAFF. The CDR3 coding sequence is TGCGCCAGCAGCAGGATGAACACTGAAGCTTTCTTT.

The chain joins TRBV12-3 or TRBV12-4 to TRBJ1-2; TRBD1 matches 7 bases. The CDR3 is made up of 13 amino acids. J was trimmed by 13 bases and V by 2 bases; bases with no gene match: 10. The CDR3 region is CASSLNQGVRCTF. In DNA, the CDR3 is TGTGCCAGCAGTTTAAATCAGGGGGTGCGCTGCACCTTC.